The clone carrying this T cell receptor beta chain appeared many times. Antigen specificity is unknown. The J segment lost 5 bases and the V segment lost 5 bases, leaving 11 bases of the junction unmatched. Germline CDR1 and CDR2: MDHEN and SYDVKM. The CDR3 length is 15 residues. This entry is derived from a study of Graves' ophthalmopathy and Graves' hyperthyroidism. Certain patients, namely those with other autoimmune diseases, uncontrolled infections, pregnancy or lactation, were excluded. Study-wide findings and caveats: With about 87% sensitivity and roughly 80% specificity, a 13-signature model separated ophthalmopathy from stable hyperthyroidism. Most expanded thyroid clonotypes above 0.001 frequency also appeared in blood.

Amplification targeted the TCR beta CDR3 regions, with RNA transcripts as the source material. HTBI-primed RT-PCR formed the first round, and a multiplex PCR formed the second. TCRdb independently ran MiXCR on the multiplex PCR reads; one entry per CDR3 protein. The sample shows approximately 500,000 distinct CDR3 sequences, approximately 14% of them seen only once. The sample taken for sequencing was blood. The chain employs TRBV28 and TRBJ2-5; 7 bases agree with TRBD2. This receptor was obtained from a woman under 40 with Graves' ophthalmopathy. CDR3 nucleotides: TGTGCCAGCAGTATCCCGCGGGGGATTGAGGAGACCCAGTACTTC. It translates to CASSIPRGIEETQYF.